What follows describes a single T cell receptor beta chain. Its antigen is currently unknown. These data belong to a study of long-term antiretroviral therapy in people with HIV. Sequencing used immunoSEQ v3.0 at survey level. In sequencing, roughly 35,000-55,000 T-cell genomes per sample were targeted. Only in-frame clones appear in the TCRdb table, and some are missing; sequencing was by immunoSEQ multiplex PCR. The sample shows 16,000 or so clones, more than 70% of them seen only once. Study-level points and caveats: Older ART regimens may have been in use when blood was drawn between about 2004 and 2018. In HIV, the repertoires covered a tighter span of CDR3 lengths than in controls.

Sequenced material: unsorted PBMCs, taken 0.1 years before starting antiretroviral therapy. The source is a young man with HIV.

Written as DNA, the CDR3 is TGTGCCAGCAGCTCCCAGCGGGCAAAGATAGATACGCAGTATTTT. Amino acid sequence: CASSSQRAKIDTQYF. This chain joins TRBV5-6 and TRBJ2-3; D may be TRBD2 (6 bases). Trimming cost V 3 bases and J 5 bases, with 16 bases left between them. This CDR3 region has 15 residues. Germline assignment: CDR1 SGHDT and CDR2 YYEEEE.